This passage covers 23 T cell receptor beta chains from one sample sequenced in a study of cytomegalovirus exposure and HLA in healthy donors. Both 60 Vbeta primers and 13 Jbeta primers went into the PCR. Libraries were prepared by immunoSEQ multiplex PCR; TCRdb keeps only in-frame clonotypes and omits some of them. Here the sample spans roughly 120,000 clones, 75% to 85% being singletons. Material: PBMCs. The source is a male donor in good health and CMV-seropositive.

This clone was observed a few times. This chain joins TRBV6-5 and TRBJ2-1; 7 nucleotides match TRBD2. Per the germline V gene, CDR1 is MNHEY and CDR2 is SVGAGI. Unmatched junction bases numbered 3, after V lost 6 bases and J lost 1 base. The CDR3 totals 14 residues. CDR3 region: CASSLLASYNEQFF. CDR3 nucleotide sequence: TGTGCCAGCAGCCTACTAGCGTCCTACAATGAGCAGTTCTTC.

V gene TRBV7-9 combines with J gene TRBJ1-2; 10 bases agree with TRBD1. The V and J ends lost 1 base and 5 bases, in that order; junction bases with no gene match: 10. Per germline, CDR1 SEHNR and CDR2 FQNEAQ (reference sequence). The CDR3 has 17 residues. The CDR3 loop is CASSLGAGTGDLYGYTF. The DNA of the CDR3 is TGTGCCAGCAGCTTAGGGGCCGGGACAGGGGATTTATATGGCTACACCTTC.

J is TRBJ1-1 and V is TRBV30, with a weak D call TRBD1 (6 bases). V was trimmed by 3 bases and J by 3 bases, leaving 11 bases between them. Germline assignment: CDR1 GTSNPN and CDR2 SVGIG (reference sequence). CDR3 length: 13 residues. DNA of the CDR3: TGTGCCTGGAGCACAGGGTATCACACTGAAGCTTTCTTT. Translating gives CAWSTGYHTEAFF.

The J gene is TRBJ2-5, the V gene TRBV27, with TRBD1 matching 8 bases. Trimming cost V 4 bases and J 5 bases; bases outside gene matches: 12. The germline V gene has CDR1 MNHEY and CDR2 SMNVEV (reference sequence). This CDR3 contains 16 residues. The CDR3 DNA reads as TGTGCCAGCAGTTGGCAAGGGTCAGGGGGCTTGGAGACCCAGTACTTC. This translates into CASSWQGSGGLETQYF.

The chain recombines TRBV30 with TRBJ1-5, with a weak D call TRBD1 (6 bases). V lost 2 bases, J lost 8 bases, and 13 bases lay in between. The CDR3 runs 13 residues. CDR1 is GTSNPN and CDR2 is SVGIG in the germline V gene (reference sequence). The CDR3 nucleotides read TGTGCCTGGAGTCCGCAGGGGTTGGAGCCCCAGCATTTT. Its translation is CAWSPQGLEPQHF.

This clone was picked up one time. This chain connects TRBV29-1 to TRBJ2-5, with 7 nucleotides matching TRBD1. The tail of the sequence fits TRBJ2-7 better, so the J call may be wrong. CDR1 and CDR2 (germline): SQVTM, ANQGSEA. CDR3 length equals 13 residues. The DNA of the CDR3 is TGCAGCGCTTCGACAGGGCACCGTAGCGAGCAGTACTTC. Encoded protein: CSASTGHRSEQYF.

This clone has a handful of counts. CDR3 nucleotide sequence: TGTGCCAGTACCACTTTAGGAGCCTATGGCTACACCTTC. Its protein is CASTTLGAYGYTF. The V call is TRBV2, the J call TRBJ1-2; D is undetermined. V was shortened by 9 bases and J by 4 bases, with 15 bases between the two germline ends. The CDR3 length is 13 residues. In germline, CDR1 is SNHLY, CDR2 FYNNEI. Full variable domain (missing parts from reference TRBV2 and TRBJ1-2): EPEVTQTPSHQVTQMGQEVILRCVPISNHLYFYWYRQILGQKVEFLVSFYNNEISEKSEIFDDQFSVERPDGSNFTLKIRSTKLEDSAMYFCASTTLGAYGYTFGSGTRLTVV.

This clone showed up just once. The chain has TRBV5-1 and TRBJ2-5, with D maybe TRBD2 (7 bases). The last part of the DNA fits TRBJ2-7 better; the J call may be wrong. This CDR3 contains 15 residues. Germline V gene data show CDR1 as SGHRS and CDR2 as YFSETQ. CDR3 sequence: CASSIGGGRSYEQYF. For the CDR3, the DNA is TGCGCCAGCAGCATTGGCGGGGGCCGGTCCTACGAGCAGTACTTC.

On this clone: One end of the junction is discordant with germline, which a read error may explain. For the CDR3, the DNA is TGCAGCGTGGAGGGGTTGGAGTCTGGGGCCAACGGCCTGACTTTC. It translates to CSVEGLESGANGLTF. The chain couples TRBV29-1 to TRBJ2-6, with D perhaps matching TRBD2 (6 bases). Per the germline V gene, CDR1 is SQVTM and CDR2 is ANQGSEA. The CDR3 extends over 15 amino acids.

The J gene is TRBJ2-4, the V gene TRBV4-3; TRBD2 might be the D (5 bases). The CDR3 covers 15 residues. Per germline, CDR1 LGHNA and CDR2 YSLEER. Trimming took 0 bases from V and 9 from J, leaving 15 bases between them. CDR3 nucleotide sequence: TGCGCCAGCAGCCAAGATCGGAGAGAAGAGGGCATTCAGTACTTC. As protein: CASSQDRREEGIQYF.

In its sample, this clone was seen once. The chain's CDR3 is CASSQDLRRQPQHF. The CDR3 DNA sequence: TGCGCCAGCAGCCAAGATCTCCGTCGGCAGCCCCAGCATTTT. The chain uses TRBV4-3 and TRBJ1-5; the D is unclear. The CDR3 has 14 amino acids. Germline assignment: CDR1 LGHNA and CDR2 YSLEER. Deletions cut 0 bases from V and 7 bases from J, with 10 bases between.

The chain employs TRBV15 and TRBJ2-5; D gene unclear. The CDR3 contains 16 residues. Germline CDR1 is LNHNV and CDR2 is YYDKDF (reference sequence). Trimming cost V 1 base and J 2 bases, with 14 bases left between them. In nucleotides, the CDR3 is TGTGCCACCAGCAGAGGTGCAGGCCTAATTCAAGAGACCCAGTACTTC. Protein sequence: CATSRGAGLIQETQYF.

V is TRBV5-1 and J is TRBJ2-1; the match to TRBD2 covers 14 bases. The CDR3 spans 20 residues. Losses at the gene ends were 0 bases for V and 0 bases for J; bases not matched to a gene: 8. Germline V gives CDR1 SGHRS, CDR2 YFSETQ. This chain's CDR3 is CASSLAPGLAGALSYNEQFF. The CDR3 nucleotides read TGCGCCAGCAGCTTGGCTCCGGGACTAGCGGGAGCCCTCTCCTACAATGAGCAGTTCTTC.

J is TRBJ1-2 and V is TRBV19; TRBD1 agrees at 9 bases. CDR1 LNHDA and CDR2 SQIVND come from the germline V gene (reference sequence). The CDR3 length is 15 residues. Trimming removed 5 bases from V and 6 bases from J; junction bases left unmatched: 10. The DNA for the CDR3 is TGTGCCAGTAGTTCCCCCGGGACAGGGATCCATGGCTACACCTTC. It yields the protein CASSSPGTGIHGYTF.

Details on this clone: A junction end diverges from the germline sequence, so it may reflect a read error. V usage is TRBV11-3 and J usage is TRBJ1-2; D ambiguous. CDR3 length: 14 residues. CDR1 is SGHNT and CDR2 is YENEEA in the germline V gene. The CDR3 DNA sequence: TGTGCCAGCAGTTTAGATCAGCAGGTCTATGGCTACACCTTC. Its translation is CASSLDQQVYGYTF.

V gene TRBV30 combines with J gene TRBJ2-7; a possible D gene is TRBD2 (6 bases). V was trimmed by 6 bases and J by 3 bases, leaving 9 bases between them. This CDR3 is built from 11 residues. Germline lookup yields CDR1 GTSNPN and CDR2 SVGIG (reference sequence). This CDR3 reads CACVADYEQYF. The DNA for the CDR3 is TGTGCCTGCGTAGCGGACTACGAGCAGTACTTC.

This clone was observed once. The chain recombines TRBV7-3 with TRBJ2-2, with TRBD2 matching over 7 bases. The CDR3 runs to 14 residues. Germline CDR1 reads SGHTA; CDR2 reads FQGTGA. The junction had 6 bases not matched to a gene; V was cut back by 5 bases and J by 6 bases. CDR3 amino acids: CASSQTLASGELFF. CDR3 DNA sequence: TGTGCCAGCAGCCAGACACTAGCGTCCGGGGAGCTGTTTTTT.

The chain uses TRBV4-2 and TRBJ2-5; 16 nucleotides agree with TRBD2. Trimming took 4 bases from V and 5 from J; bases not matched to a gene: 1. Germline V gene sequence: CDR1 LGHNA, CDR2 YNFKEQ. The CDR3 length is 15 residues. The CDR3 is CASSRGLAGGETQYF. For the CDR3, the DNA is TGTGCCAGCAGCCGGGGACTAGCGGGAGGGGAGACCCAGTACTTC.

This chain joins TRBV5-1 and TRBJ2-7; 9 bases match TRBD1. Germline V CDR1 and CDR2: SGHRS, YFSETQ. This CDR3 has 16 amino acids. V trimming: 0 bases; J trimming: 6 bases; junction bases outside the gene matches: 10. The CDR3 region has the DNA TGCGCCAGCAGCTTGGCGACAGGGACAGGGAGACTCGAGCAGTACTTC. This translates into CASSLATGTGRLEQYF.

The gene calls are TRBV28 and TRBJ1-1, with a weak D call TRBD1 (6 bases). Per germline, CDR1 MDHEN and CDR2 SYDVKM. This CDR3 spans 11 amino acids. Trimming removed 8 bases from V and 5 bases from J, with 9 bases in between. The DNA of the CDR3 is TGTGCCAGCCGCCAGGGGACTGAAGCTTTCTTT. This codes for CASRQGTEAFF.

V and J are TRBV18 and TRBJ2-7; no definite D call. The CDR3 extends over 12 amino acids. Trimming stripped 6 bases from V and 3 bases from J, with 9 bases between. Germline V CDR1 and CDR2: KGHSH, LQKENI. The CDR3 DNA reads as TGTGCCAGCTCCCCTAACGACTACGAGCAGTACTTC. Protein: CASSPNDYEQYF.

The V call is TRBV28, the J call TRBJ2-7; D remains unclear. The germline V gene encodes CDR1 MDHEN and CDR2 SYDVKM. The CDR3 has 15 amino acids. V was clipped by 2 bases and J by 3 bases, with 14 bases between them. The CDR3 DNA reads as TGTGCCAGCAGTTTAACTATAAGGCCCGTCTACGAGCAGTACTTC. This translates into CASSLTIRPVYEQYF.

The table lists this clone with a few counts. The gene calls are TRBV7-9 and TRBJ2-1, with a weak D call TRBD1 (6 bases). Trimming stripped 4 bases from V and 8 bases from J, with 21 bases between. The CDR3 has 16 residues. Germline V CDR1 and CDR2: SEHNR, FQNEAQ (reference sequence). CDR3 bases: TGTGCCAGCAGCTCTCAGGGGATGAAGGTTATCGATGAGCAGTTCTTC. Encoded protein: CASSSQGMKVIDEQFF.